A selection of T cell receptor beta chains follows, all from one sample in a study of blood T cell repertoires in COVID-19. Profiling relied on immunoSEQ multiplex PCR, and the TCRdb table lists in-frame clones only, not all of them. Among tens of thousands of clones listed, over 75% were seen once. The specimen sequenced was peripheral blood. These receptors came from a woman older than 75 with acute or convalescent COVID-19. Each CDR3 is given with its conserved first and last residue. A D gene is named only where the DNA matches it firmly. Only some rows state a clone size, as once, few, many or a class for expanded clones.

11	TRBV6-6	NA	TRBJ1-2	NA	CASSPSYGYTF	TGTGCCAGCAGCCCATCCTATGGCTACACCTTC
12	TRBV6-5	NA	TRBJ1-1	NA	CASSSPTGEAFF	TGTGCCAGCAGTTCCCCCACAGGGGAAGCTTTCTTT
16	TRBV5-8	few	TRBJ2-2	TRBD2	CASSLRSGSWTGELFF	TGTGCCAGCAGCTTGCGCAGCGGGAGCTGGACCGGGGAGCTGTTTTTT
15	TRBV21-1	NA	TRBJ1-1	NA	CASSNPGHLGTEAFF	TGTGCCAGCAGCAACCCAGGGCATTTGGGCACTGAAGCTTTCTTT
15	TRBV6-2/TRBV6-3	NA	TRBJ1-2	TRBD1	CASSRSAGQGNGYTF	TGTGCCAGCAGCCGCTCGGCCGGACAGGGGAATGGCTACACCTTC
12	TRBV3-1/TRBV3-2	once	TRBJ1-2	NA	CASSQDLTDYTF	TGTGCCAGCAGCCAAGATCTCACAGATTACACCTTC
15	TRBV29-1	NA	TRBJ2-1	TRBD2	CSVESRAGGYNEQFF	TGCAGCGTCGAGTCCAGGGCGGGGGGCTACAATGAGCAGTTCTTC
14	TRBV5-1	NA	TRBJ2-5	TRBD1	CASSTGQGKETQYF	TGCGCCAGCAGCACGGGACAGGGGAAAGAGACCCAGTACTTC
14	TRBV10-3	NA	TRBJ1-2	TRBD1	CAISDWQGGGGYTF	TGTGCCATCAGTGACTGGCAGGGGGGTGGAGGCTACACCTTC
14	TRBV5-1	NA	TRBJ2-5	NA	CASSLDVSQETQYF	TGCGCCAGCAGCTTGGACGTCAGCCAAGAGACCCAGTACTTC
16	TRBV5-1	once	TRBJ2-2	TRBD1	CASSLVGTGDTGELFF	TGCGCCAGCAGCTTGGTAGGGACAGGGGACACCGGGGAGCTGTTTTTT
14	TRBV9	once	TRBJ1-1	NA	CASSDRPGNTEAFF	TGTGCCAGCAGCGACAGACCCGGGAACACTGAAGCTTTCTTT
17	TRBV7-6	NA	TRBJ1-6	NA	CASSPIGGRDPNSPLHF	TGTGCCAGCAGCCCGATCGGGGGAAGAGATCCCAATTCACCCCTCCACTTT
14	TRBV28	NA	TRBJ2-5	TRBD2	CASSLWGGQETQYF	TGTGCCAGCAGTTTATGGGGAGGGCAAGAGACCCAGTACTTC
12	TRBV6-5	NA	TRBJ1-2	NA	CASSQDLYGYTF	TGTGCCAGCTCACAGGATCTCTATGGCTACACCTTC
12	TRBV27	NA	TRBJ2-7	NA	CASSFGGTEQYF	TGTGCCAGCAGTTTCGGGGGTACAGAGCAGTACTTC
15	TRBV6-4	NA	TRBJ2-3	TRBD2	CASSETSGGAGTQYF	TGTGCCAGCAGTGAGACTAGCGGGGGGGCAGGTACGCAGTATTTT
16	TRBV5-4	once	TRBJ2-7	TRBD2	CASSLAGTSGRYEQYF	TGTGCCAGCAGCTTGGCCGGGACTAGCGGGAGATACGAGCAGTACTTC
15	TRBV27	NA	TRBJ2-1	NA	CASSPLVAAYNEQFF	TGTGCCAGCAGCCCCTTGGTAGCGGCCTACAATGAGCAGTTCTTC
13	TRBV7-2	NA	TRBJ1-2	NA	CASSLRTVDGYTF	TGTGCCAGCAGCTTAAGGACAGTCGATGGCTACACCTTC
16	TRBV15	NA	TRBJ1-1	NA	CATSRDRSGEGTEAFF	TGTGCCACCAGCAGAGATAGGTCAGGGGAAGGCACTGAAGCTTTCTTT
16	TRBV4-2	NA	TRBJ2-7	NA	CASSQDDGDNSYEQYF	TGTGCCAGCAGCCAAGATGACGGGGACAACTCCTACGAGCAGTACTTC
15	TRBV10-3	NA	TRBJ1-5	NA	CAISESVVLNQPQHF	TGTGCCATCAGTGAGTCAGTAGTCCTCAATCAGCCCCAGCATTTT
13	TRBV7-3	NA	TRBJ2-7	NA	CASSLAGAYEQYF	TGTGCCAGCAGCTTAGCGGGTGCCTACGAGCAGTACTTC
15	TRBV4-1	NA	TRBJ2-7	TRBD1	CASSYSTGRSYEQYF	TGCGCCAGCAGTTATTCGACAGGGCGGTCCTACGAGCAGTACTTC